Below are 14 T cell receptor beta chains sequenced from a single sample in a study of T cells after yellow fever vaccination. TCRdb re-called the 5' RACE reads through MiXCR, storing one row per CDR3 protein. The repertoire holds just under 600,000 distinct CDR3 sequences, with roughly 13% as singletons. The input for sequencing was PBMCs, taken on the day of the yellow fever booster vaccination. These receptors originate from a man aged 30 to 39 who received the YFV17D yellow fever vaccine.

This clonotype was counted a few times. The chain joins TRBV9 to TRBJ2-1; either TRBD1 or TRBD2 may supply D (5 bases each). The CDR3 is 13 residues long. From germline, CDR1 is SGDLS and CDR2 YYNGEE. Trimming took off 3 bases at V and 5 bases at J, with 9 bases between the two ends. The CDR3 is CASSAGTNNEQFF. In DNA form, the CDR3 reads TGTGCCAGCAGCGCAGGGACGAACAATGAGCAGTTCTTC.

The rearrangement joins TRBV27 to TRBJ2-1; 8 bases agree with TRBD2. The J segment lost 9 bases and the V segment lost 3 bases, leaving 10 bases of the junction unmatched. Germline V gene data show CDR1 as MNHEY and CDR2 as SMNVEV (reference sequence). The CDR3 is 15 amino acids. Here the CDR3 reads CASSLGGGLLGEQFF. The CDR3 nucleotides are TGTGCCAGCAGTTTGGGCGGGGGGCTGTTAGGTGAGCAGTTCTTC.

The chain carries TRBV5-4 and TRBJ1-3; a weak D match, TRBD1 (6 bases). Trimming stripped 5 bases from V and 0 bases from J, with 12 bases between. Germline V CDR1 and CDR2: SGHNT, YYREEE (reference sequence). The CDR3 covers 15 residues. The CDR3 DNA reads TGTGCCAGCAGTCTACAGGGCTCCTCTGGAAACACCATATATTTT. It codes for CASSLQGSSGNTIYF.

The gene calls are TRBV20-1 and TRBJ2-7; TRBD2 aligns across 7 bases. V lost 6 bases to trimming and J lost 4 bases; unmatched junction nucleotides: 12. CDR1 and CDR2 from the germline V gene are DFQATT and SNEGSKA (reference sequence). This CDR3 is built from 14 residues. CDR3 region: CSARPLGGSYEQYF. The CDR3 nucleotides read TGCAGTGCCAGACCCCTTGGCGGGAGTTACGAGCAGTACTTC.

The table lists this clonotype with a few counts. The rearrangement links TRBV6-5 to TRBJ2-1, with D hard to call. The germline gives CDR1 MNHEY, CDR2 SVGAGI. The CDR3 contains 12 residues. V shed 7 bases and J shed 8 bases, with 12 bases lying between them. The CDR3 sequence is CASKTVWDEQFF. In nucleotides, the CDR3 is TGTGCCAGCAAGACTGTATGGGATGAGCAGTTCTTC.

The chain employs TRBV15 and TRBJ1-1, with D perhaps TRBD1 (5 bases). There are 14 residues in the CDR3. Germline V gives CDR1 LNHNV, CDR2 YYDKDF (reference sequence). Trimming left V 0 bases short and J 7 bases short, with 12 bases between. CDR3 sequence: CATSRDLVRGEAFF. For the CDR3, the DNA is TGTGCCACCAGCAGAGATCTAGTGAGGGGTGAAGCTTTCTTT. The whole variable domain, remainder taken from reference TRBV15 and TRBJ1-1, is DAMVIQNPRYQVTQFGKPVTLSCSQTLNHNVMYWYQQKSSQAPKLLFHYYDKDFNNEADTPDNFQSRRPNTSFCFLDIRSPGLGDTAMYLCATSRDLVRGEAFFGQGTRLTVV.

In its sample, this clonotype was seen a few times. This rearrangement joins TRBV15 to TRBJ2-7; 7 bases match TRBD1. CDR1 is LNHNV, CDR2 YYDKDF, per germline (reference sequence). J gave up 2 bases and V 7 bases, and 5 bases lay outside the gene matches. The CDR3 consists of 13 residues. The CDR3 DNA reads TGTGCCACCAACCCGACAGGGACCTACGAGCAGTACTTC. It is translated as CATNPTGTYEQYF. The entire variable domain, with the rest obtained from reference TRBV15 and TRBJ2-7, is as follows: DAMVIQNPRYQVTQFGKPVTLSCSQTLNHNVMYWYQQKSSQAPKLLFHYYDKDFNNEADTPDNFQSRRPNTSFCFLDIRSPGLGDTAMYLCATNPTGTYEQYFGPGTRLTVT.

This clonotype was observed a handful of times. The chain has TRBV27 and TRBJ2-7, with 7 bases matching TRBD1. This CDR3 is built from 15 residues. Unmatched junction bases numbered 7, after V lost 4 bases and J lost 1 base. Germline V lookup: CDR1 MNHEY, CDR2 SMNVEV (reference sequence). In DNA form, the CDR3 reads TGTGCCAGCAGTTACTTCCCGGGACAGTCCTACGAGCAGTACTTC. Amino acids: CASSYFPGQSYEQYF.

The chain couples TRBV5-4 to TRBJ2-1; 8 bases agree with TRBD1. The germline V gene encodes CDR1 SGHNT and CDR2 YYREEE (reference sequence). This CDR3 region has 15 residues. V was pared by 5 bases and J by 2 bases, with 6 bases of the junction left unmatched. The CDR3 region has the DNA TGTGCCAGCAGACAGACAGGGGAACCCTACAATGAGCAGTTCTTC. Translation: CASRQTGEPYNEQFF.

The gene calls are TRBV5-1 and TRBJ2-7; perhaps TRBD2 as D (6 bases). Germline loops: CDR1 SGHRS, CDR2 YFSETQ. The CDR3 sequence is 13 residues long. Trimming pared 8 bases from V and 7 bases from J, leaving 19 bases between. The CDR3 protein is CASSLTEGREQYF. In DNA form, the CDR3 reads TGCGCCAGTAGTCTGACGGAGGGTCGGGAGCAGTACTTC.

V gene TRBV7-6 combines with J gene TRBJ2-2; D is unresolved. Germline V gene lookup returns CDR1 SGHVS and CDR2 FNYEAQ. The CDR3 loop spans 15 amino acids. V lost 5 bases, J lost 5 bases, and 15 bases lay in between. CDR3 protein: CASSPASALTGELFF. Here the CDR3 DNA reads TGTGCCAGCAGCCCTGCGTCGGCCCTTACCGGGGAGCTGTTTTTT.

This clonotype was picked up a small number of times. The chain employs TRBV29-1 and TRBJ2-5; 9 positions match TRBD1. The J segment lost 5 bases and the V segment lost 5 bases, leaving 9 bases of the junction unmatched. The CDR3 extends over 14 amino acids. The germline V gene has CDR1 SQVTM and CDR2 ANQGSEA. The CDR3 DNA sequence: TGCAGCGTTTGCCTAACAGGGGGCGGCGAGACCCAGTACTTC. It encodes CSVCLTGGGETQYF.

The V and J genes are TRBV11-2 and TRBJ2-7, with D possibly being TRBD1 (5 bases). The V gene's germline CDR1 is SGHAT and CDR2 FQNNGV. V was trimmed by 4 bases and J by 2 bases, leaving 15 bases between them. This CDR3 region has 15 residues. The CDR3 DNA reads as TGTGCCAGCAGCTCCCGGGCTACCAGGGCCTACGAGCAGTACTTC. This translates into CASSSRATRAYEQYF. The variable domain in full, completed from reference TRBV11-2 and TRBJ2-7, reads EAGVAQSPRYKIIEKRQSVAFWCNPISGHATLYWYQQILGQGPKLLIQFQNNGVVDDSQLPKDRFSAERLKGVDSTLKIQPAKLEDSAVYLCASSSRATRAYEQYFGPGTRLTVT.

This clonotype showed up just a few times. J is TRBJ2-1 and V is TRBV3-1; 13 bases line up with TRBD2. With V trimmed by 4 bases and J by 10 bases, 4 bases remained unmatched. Germline CDR1 is LGHDT and CDR2 is YNNKEL (reference sequence). The CDR3 contains 14 residues. CDR3 nucleotide sequence: TGTGCCAGCAGCCGGACTAGCGGGAGAAGGGAGCAGTTCTTC. Its protein product is CASSRTSGRREQFF.